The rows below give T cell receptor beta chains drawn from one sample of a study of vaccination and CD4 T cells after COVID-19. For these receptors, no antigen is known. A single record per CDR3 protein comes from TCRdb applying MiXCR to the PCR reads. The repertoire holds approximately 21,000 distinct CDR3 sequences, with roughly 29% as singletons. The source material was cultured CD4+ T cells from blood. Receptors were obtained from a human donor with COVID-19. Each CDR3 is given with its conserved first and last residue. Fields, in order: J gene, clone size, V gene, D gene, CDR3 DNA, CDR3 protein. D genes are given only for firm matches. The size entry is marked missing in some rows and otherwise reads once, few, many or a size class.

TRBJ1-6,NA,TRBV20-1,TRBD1,TGCAGTGCTAGAGATCCGGGACAGGGGGTATCACCCCTCCACTTT,CSARDPGQGVSPLHF
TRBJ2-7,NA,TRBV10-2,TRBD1,TGCGCCAGCAGCGGAGCGGGACAGGGATCCTACGAGCAGTACTTC,CASSGAGQGSYEQYF
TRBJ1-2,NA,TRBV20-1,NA,TGCAGTGCTACGCCCTCAGTAGGGTCCTATGGCTACACCTTC,CSATPSVGSYGYTF
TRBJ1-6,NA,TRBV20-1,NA,TGCAGTGCTAGCAGCAGTGATAATTCACCCCCCCACTTT,CSASSSDNSPPHF
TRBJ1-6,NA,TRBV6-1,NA,TGTGCCAGCAAGCCAGGGAGCTCCTATAATTCACCCCTCCACTTT,CASKPGSSYNSPLHF
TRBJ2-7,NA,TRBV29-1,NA,TGCAGCGGATCGGGGAGCTCCTACGAGCAGTACTTC,CSGSGSSYEQYF
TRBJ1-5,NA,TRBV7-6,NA,TGTGCCAGCAGCTTAGACCAGGGGAATCAGCCCCAGCATTTT,CASSLDQGNQPQHF
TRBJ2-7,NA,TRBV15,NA,TGTGCCACCAGCAGAGAACGAGGGATCGAGCAGTACTTC,CATSRERGIEQYF
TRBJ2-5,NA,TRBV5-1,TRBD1,TGCGCCAGCAGCCCGGGACAGGCGATACAAGAGACCCAGTACTTC,CASSPGQAIQETQYF
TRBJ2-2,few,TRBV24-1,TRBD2,TGTGCCACCAGTGTGCGGGGGATCATTGGTACCGGGGAGCTGTTTTTT,CATSVRGIIGTGELFF
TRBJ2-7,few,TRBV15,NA,TGTGCCACCAGCAGAGATGGGGCAGGGACGGGCGAGCAGTACTTC,CATSRDGAGTGEQYF
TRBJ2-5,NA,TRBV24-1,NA,TGTGCCACCAGTGAGGGGGACATGAGGAAAGAGACCCAGTACTTC,CATSEGDMRKETQYF
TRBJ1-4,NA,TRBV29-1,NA,TGCAGCGTTGATCCGGGGACTAATGAAAAACTGTTTTTT,CSVDPGTNEKLFF
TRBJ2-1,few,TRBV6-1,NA,TGTGCCAGCACCAGAGCCAATGAGCAGTTCTTC,CASTRANEQFF
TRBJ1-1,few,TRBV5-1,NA,TGCGCCAGCAGCTTGATACAGGGCAACACTGAAGCTTTCTTT,CASSLIQGNTEAFF
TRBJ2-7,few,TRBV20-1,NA,TGCAGTGCTAGTGGGGGGAGGGGGCTCGAGCAGTACTTC,CSASGGRGLEQYF
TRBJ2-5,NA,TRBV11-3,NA,TGTGCCAGCAGCTTAGGTGGGCAGGGAAGAGAGACCCAGTACTTC,CASSLGGQGRETQYF
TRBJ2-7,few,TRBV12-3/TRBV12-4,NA,TGTGCCAGCAGTTTTTGGCGGGACAGTCGTAGCGAGCAGTACTTC,CASSFWRDSRSEQYF
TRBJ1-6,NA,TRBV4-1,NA,TGCGCCAGCAGCACCCAGAGGCCTTATAATTCACCCCTCCACTTT,CASSTQRPYNSPLHF
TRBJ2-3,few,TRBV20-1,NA,TGCAGTGCTAGGGCCGGTTCCCCTATGCAGTATTTT,CSARAGSPMQYF
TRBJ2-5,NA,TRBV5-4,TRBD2,TGTGCCAGCAGCCCGGGGGGTTTCGGAGAGACCCAGTACTTC,CASSPGGFGETQYF
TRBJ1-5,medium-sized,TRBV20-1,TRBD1,TGCAGTGCGCCGGGACAGGGAATAGTACAGCCCCAGCATTTT,CSAPGQGIVQPQHF
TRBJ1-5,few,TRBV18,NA,TGTGCCAGCTCAGGGAGGGGGGTTCAGCCCCAGCATTTT,CASSGRGVQPQHF
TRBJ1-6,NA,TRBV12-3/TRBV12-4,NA,TGTGCCAGCAGTTCAATCATAGATTCACCCCTCCACTTT,CASSSIIDSPLHF
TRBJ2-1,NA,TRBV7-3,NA,TGTGCCAGCAGCTTAAAGGGGACCTACAATGAGCAGTTCTTC,CASSLKGTYNEQFF
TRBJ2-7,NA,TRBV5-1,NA,TGCGCCAGCAGCTCTAGCAGCTACGAGCAGTACTTC,CASSSSSYEQYF
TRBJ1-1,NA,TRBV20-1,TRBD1,TGCAGTGCTAGAGATACGGGACAGGGATTATGGACTGAAGCTTTCTTT,CSARDTGQGLWTEAFF
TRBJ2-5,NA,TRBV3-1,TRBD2,TGTGCCAGCAGCCAGACTAGCGGTGTCCAAGAGACCCAGTACTTC,CASSQTSGVQETQYF
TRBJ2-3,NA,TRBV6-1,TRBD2,TGTGCCAGCAGCGGGACTAGCGGGGGTGATACGCAGTATTTT,CASSGTSGGDTQYF
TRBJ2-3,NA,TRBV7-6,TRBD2,TGTGCCAGCAGCTTCCTTAGCGGGGGGCTCACAGATACGCAGTATTTT,CASSFLSGGLTDTQYF